Each of the 4 T cell receptor beta chains below was sequenced from the same sample in a study of identical twins. Each CDR3 protein is one row after TCRdb ran MiXCR on the 5' RACE reads. The sample contains over 600,000 distinct CDR3 sequences, 21% of which appear only once. These data also featured in a second study, about T cells expressing NK-cell markers.

Sequenced sample: PBMCs. These receptors came from a woman between 18 and 29 years old in good health.

This clonotype was found a few times. V gene TRBV7-9 combines with J gene TRBJ2-1, with TRBD2 matching 9 bases. V lost 2 bases to trimming and J lost 8 bases; unmatched junction nucleotides: 4. Germline CDR1 reads SEHNR; CDR2 reads FQNEAQ (reference sequence). The CDR3 length is 14 residues. CDR3 DNA: TGTGCCAGCAGCTTACCCGCGGGAGGGGATGAGCAGTTCTTC. Translating it yields CASSLPAGGDEQFF.

The chain links TRBV20-1 to TRBJ2-7; D is uncertain. CDR1 is DFQATT, CDR2 SNEGSKA, per germline (reference sequence). There are 13 residues in the CDR3. The V end was cut by 0 bases, the J end by 4 bases, with 10 bases between. The DNA of the CDR3 is TGCAGTGCTAGAGATCACAGCTCTTACGAGCAGTACTTC. Translating gives CSARDHSSYEQYF.

The rearrangement uses TRBV11-3 and TRBJ2-7; D is perhaps TRBD2 (6 bases). Germline values: CDR1 SGHNT, CDR2 YENEEA. This CDR3 region has 15 residues. V lost 4 bases to trimming and J lost 4 bases, with 17 bases between them. This chain's CDR3 is CASSSPGDFSYEQYF. The CDR3 coding sequence is TGTGCCAGCAGCTCCCCGGGGGATTTCTCGTACGAGCAGTACTTC.

About this clonotype itself: This may be a read error: a much more frequent sequence differs by one nucleotide. The genes are TRBV6-1 and TRBJ2-1; 8 nucleotides match TRBD1. This CDR3 has 13 residues. After removal of 6 bases from V and 4 bases from J, the junction contained 2 bases not matched to a gene. Germline V gives CDR1 MNHNS, CDR2 SASEGT. In DNA, the CDR3 is TGTGCCAGCAGGGGGACAGGATACAATGAGCAGTTCTTC. Translation gives CASRGTGYNEQFF.